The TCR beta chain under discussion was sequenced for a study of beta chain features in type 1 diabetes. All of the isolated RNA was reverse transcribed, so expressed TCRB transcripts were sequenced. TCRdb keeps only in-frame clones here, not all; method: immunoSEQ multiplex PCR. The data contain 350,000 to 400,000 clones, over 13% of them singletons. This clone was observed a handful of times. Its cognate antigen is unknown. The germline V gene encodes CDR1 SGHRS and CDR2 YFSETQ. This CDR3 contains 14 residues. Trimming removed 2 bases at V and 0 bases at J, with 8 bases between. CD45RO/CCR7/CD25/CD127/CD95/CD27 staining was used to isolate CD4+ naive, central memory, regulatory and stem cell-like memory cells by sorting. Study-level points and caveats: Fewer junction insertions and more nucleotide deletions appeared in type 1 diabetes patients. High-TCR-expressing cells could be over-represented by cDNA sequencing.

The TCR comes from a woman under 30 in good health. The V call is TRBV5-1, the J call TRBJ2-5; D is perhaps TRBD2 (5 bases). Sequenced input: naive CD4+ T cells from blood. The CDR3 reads CASSFGGYQETQYF. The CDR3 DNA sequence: TGCGCCAGCAGCTTCGGCGGGTACCAAGAGACCCAGTACTTC.